One TCR beta chain is described in this entry. The data are from a study of control samples from healthy donors and cancer patients. Produced via immunoSEQ multiplex PCR; TCRdb's table is partial and in-frame only. The table lists some 90,000 clones, around 87% of them singletons. Per germline, CDR1 DFQATT and CDR2 SNEGSKA (reference sequence). The CDR3 covers 15 residues. V shed 3 bases and J 5 bases; nucleotides not matched to a gene: 6. Sequenced input: blood. The V call is TRBV20-1, the J call TRBJ2-2; 10 nucleotides match TRBD2. This sequence originates from a woman aged 45-60 years in good health. The CDR3 nucleotides read TGCAGTGCTAGTCCCGGGACTAGCGCAACCGGGGAGCTGTTTTTT. This sequence encodes CSASPGTSATGELFF.